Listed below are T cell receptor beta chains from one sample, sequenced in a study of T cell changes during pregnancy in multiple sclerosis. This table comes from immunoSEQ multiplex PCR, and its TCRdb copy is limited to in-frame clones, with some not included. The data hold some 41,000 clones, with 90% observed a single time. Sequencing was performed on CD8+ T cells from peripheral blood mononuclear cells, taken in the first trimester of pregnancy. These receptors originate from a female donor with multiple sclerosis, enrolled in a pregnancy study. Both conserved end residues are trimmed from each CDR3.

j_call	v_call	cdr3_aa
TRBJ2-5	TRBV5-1	ASSPRRVTQETQY
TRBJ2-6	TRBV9	ASSVGDSISGANVLT
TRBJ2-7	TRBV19	ASAGLGSYEQY
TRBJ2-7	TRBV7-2	ASSLGLQGINEQY
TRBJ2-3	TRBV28	ASSSTTSGTPDTDTQY
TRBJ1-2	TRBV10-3	AITSTGIGYT
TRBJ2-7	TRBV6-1	ASSEGLAGGKDYEQY
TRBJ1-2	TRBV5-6	ASSLMVAGYGYT
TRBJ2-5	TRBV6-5	ASCCERQETQY
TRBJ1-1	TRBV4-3	ASSPTRQYTEAF
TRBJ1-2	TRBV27	ASGTGLTNYGYT
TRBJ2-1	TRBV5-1	ASSLRGGMGNEQF
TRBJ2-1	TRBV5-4	ASSPHTIEQF
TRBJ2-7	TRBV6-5	ASSFVGLGFPYEQY
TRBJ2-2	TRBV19	ASSILTGYTGELF
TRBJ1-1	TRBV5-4	ASSFGGTEAF
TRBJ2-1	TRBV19	ASSFTQGWEQF
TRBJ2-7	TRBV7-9	ASSSPGTSGFLPYEQY
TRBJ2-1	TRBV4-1	ASSPGLAGGLDEQF
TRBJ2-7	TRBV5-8	ASSLSSGYSYEQY
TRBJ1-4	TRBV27	ASSPTGGREKLF
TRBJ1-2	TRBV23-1	ASSQSGGANYGYT
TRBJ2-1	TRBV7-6	ASSISGSSYNEQF
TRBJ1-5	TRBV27	ASTPLGTGRSQPQH
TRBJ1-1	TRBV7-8	ASSFVPGQGLNTEAF
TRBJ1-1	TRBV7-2	ASSRENTEAF
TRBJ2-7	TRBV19	ASSISGWGTPTYEQY
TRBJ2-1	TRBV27	ASSDIGNEQF
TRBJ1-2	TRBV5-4	ASSQDHQGGYGYT
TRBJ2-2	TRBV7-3	ASSLFGGAGELF
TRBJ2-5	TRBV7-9	ASSLTAGTQETQY
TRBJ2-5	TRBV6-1	ASSDRTGGYQETQY
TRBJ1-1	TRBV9	ASSVAKTGPEAF
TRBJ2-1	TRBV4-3	ASSQEGGTGFNEQF
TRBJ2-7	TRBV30	AWSRGFSYEQY
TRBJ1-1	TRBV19	ASSIGGAQTEAF
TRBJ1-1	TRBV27	ASSPKLGSTRAF
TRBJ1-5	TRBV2	ASSYQGDNQPQH
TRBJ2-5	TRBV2	ASKWEGGQKTQY
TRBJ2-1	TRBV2	ARTGPQGNEQF
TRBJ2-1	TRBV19	ASSSPGERGTGNSYNEQF